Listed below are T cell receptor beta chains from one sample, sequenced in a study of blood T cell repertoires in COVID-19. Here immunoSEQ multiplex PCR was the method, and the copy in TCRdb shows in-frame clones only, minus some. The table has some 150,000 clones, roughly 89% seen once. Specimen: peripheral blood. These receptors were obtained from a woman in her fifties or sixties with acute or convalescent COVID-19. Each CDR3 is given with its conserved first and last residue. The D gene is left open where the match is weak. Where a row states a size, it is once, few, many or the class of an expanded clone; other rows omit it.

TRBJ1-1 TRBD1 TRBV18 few CASSPGTANTEAFF TGTGCCAGCTCACCAGGGACAGCCAACACTGAAGCTTTCTTT
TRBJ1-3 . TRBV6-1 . CASSEQGLISGNTIYF TGTGCCAGCAGTGAACAGGGTCTGATCTCTGGAAACACCATATATTTT
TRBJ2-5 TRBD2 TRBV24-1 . CATAGEPGETQYF TGTGCCACCGCGGGGGAACCAGGAGAGACCCAGTACTTC
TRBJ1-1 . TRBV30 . CAWNIGQNTEAFF TGTGCCTGGAATATTGGGCAGAACACTGAAGCTTTCTTT
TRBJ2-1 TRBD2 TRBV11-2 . CASSLAGGIEQFF TGTGCCAGCAGCTTAGCGGGGGGTATTGAGCAGTTCTTC
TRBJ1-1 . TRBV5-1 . CASSLADTEAFF TGCGCCAGCAGCTTGGCGGACACTGAAGCTTTCTTT
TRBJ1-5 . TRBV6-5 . CASSYSGEGSNQPQHF TGTGCCAGCAGTTACTCGGGGGAGGGCAGCAATCAGCCCCAGCATTTT
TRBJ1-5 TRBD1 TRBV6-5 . CASSRTGFGQPQHF TGTGCCAGCAGTCGGACAGGGTTTGGACAGCCCCAGCATTTT
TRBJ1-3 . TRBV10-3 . CAISAQGTGNTIYF TGTGCCATCAGTGCCCAGGGTACTGGAAACACCATATATTTT
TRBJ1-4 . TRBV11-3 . CASSLDWQERVPLLNEKLFF TGTGCCAGCAGCTTAGATTGGCAGGAGCGGGTCCCTCTATTAAATGAAAAACTGTTTTTT
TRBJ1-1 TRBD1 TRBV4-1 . CASSQEDRGGNTEAFF TGCGCCAGCAGCCAAGAAGACAGGGGGGGGAACACTGAAGCTTTCTTT
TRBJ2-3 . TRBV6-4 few CASSEVFRDTQYF TGTGCCAGCAGTGAGGTCTTTCGGGATACGCAGTATTTT
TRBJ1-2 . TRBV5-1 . CASSLREFNYGYTF TGCGCCAGCAGCTTGAGGGAGTTTAACTATGGCTACACCTTC
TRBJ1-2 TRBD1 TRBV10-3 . CAISEAGGDGYTF TGTGCCATCAGTGAGGCAGGGGGTGACGGCTACACCTTC
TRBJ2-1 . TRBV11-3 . CASSLGTYNEQFF TGTGCCAGCAGCTTAGGCACTTACAATGAGCAGTTCTTC
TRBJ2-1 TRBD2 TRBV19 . CASSKTTGTSGSYEQFF TGTGCCAGTAGCAAAACTACCGGGACTAGCGGGAGCTATGAGCAGTTCTTC
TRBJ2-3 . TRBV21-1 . CASSKDTGGGVRATDTQYF TGTGCCAGCAGCAAAGATACTGGCGGGGGTGTCCGTGCCACAGATACGCAGTATTTT
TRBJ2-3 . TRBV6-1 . CASSEALQLRAQYF TGTGCCAGCAGTGAAGCGCTTCAACTCAGGGCGCAGTATTTT
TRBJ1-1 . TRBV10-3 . CAISDHPNTEAFF TGTGCCATCAGTGATCATCCGAACACTGAAGCTTTCTTT
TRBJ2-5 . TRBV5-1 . CASSAGTPYQETQYF TGCGCCAGCAGCGCCGGGACACCGTACCAAGAGACCCAGTACTTC
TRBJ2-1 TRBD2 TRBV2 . CASNPLRGSGRPNEQFF TGTGCCAGCAACCCACTAAGGGGCTCCGGGAGGCCCAATGAGCAGTTCTTC
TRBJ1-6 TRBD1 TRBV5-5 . CASGQGAVNSPLHF TGTGCCAGCGGACAGGGGGCCGTCAATTCACCCCTCCACTTT
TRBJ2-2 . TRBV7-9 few CATDSQNTGELFF TGTGCCACCGACAGCCAGAACACCGGGGAGCTGTTTTTT